This T cell receptor (beta chain) was sequenced in a study of control samples from healthy donors and cancer patients. V was pared by 10 bases and J by 2 bases, with 11 bases between. The germline V gene encodes CDR1 MNHNY and CDR2 SVGAGI (reference sequence). This CDR3 has 12 residues. The repertoire was sequenced with immunoSEQ multiplex PCR; TCRdb's copy has only in-frame clones and lacks some. The data contain under 100,000 clones, 88% of them singletons. The gene calls are TRBV6-6 and TRBJ2-5, with D unclear. The source of this sequence is a woman in her seventies in good health. The sequenced sample was blood. The chain's CDR3 is CATTPTQETQYF. The DNA for the CDR3 is TGTGCCACCACACCGACTCAAGAGACCCAGTACTTC.